This T cell receptor beta chain was identified in a study of molecular identifiers for immune sequencing clone quantification. The sample holds many counts of this clonotype. Sequencing libraries of naive CD8 cells derived from about 20,000 to 1,000,000 sorted cells with 10%, 30% or 50% RNA. MiXCR was run by TCRdb on the PCR reads, yielding one entry per CDR3 protein. The table records some 650,000 distinct CDR3 sequences, 15% to 20% of them present only once. The source of this sequence is a human donor in good health. Some libraries in this study had Jurkat cell RNA spiked in. The sample taken for sequencing was naive CD8+ T cells from blood, with Jurkat cell RNA spiked in. Subset defined: FACS-sorted CD8+CD4-CCR7+CD45RA+ naive T cells.

The CDR3, as DNA: TGCAGCGTTGAGCGGCGCGGGAGCGCCACAGATACGCAGTATTTT. It encodes CSVERRGSATDTQYF. The rearrangement uses TRBV29-1 and TRBJ2-3; 7 bases map to TRBD2. Unmatched junction bases numbered 8, after V lost 3 bases and J lost 2 bases. The germline V gene encodes CDR1 SQVTM and CDR2 ANQGSEA. The CDR3 extends over 15 amino acids.